The 5 T cell receptor beta chains below were found in one sample sequenced in a study of blood T cell repertoires in COVID-19. The method was immunoSEQ multiplex PCR; TCRdb's version includes in-frame clones alone and lacks a portion of them. Seen here are about 170,000 clones, 60% to 80% observed once, and the top ten hold approximately 2.6%. The sequenced material came from peripheral blood. These receptor sequences come from a man between 65 and 79 years old with acute or convalescent COVID-19.

The chain has TRBV6-5 and TRBJ2-1, with unresolved D. The germline V and J ends were trimmed by 6 bases and 0 bases, with 12 bases remaining between them. The CDR3 has 15 residues. Germline CDR1 and CDR2: MNHEY and SVGAGI. The CDR3 bases are TGTGCCAGCAGGCGGTCCCTGAGCTCCTACAATGAGCAGTTCTTC. It codes for CASRRSLSSYNEQFF.

This clone was seen once. The rearrangement uses TRBV20-1 and TRBJ2-4; D not resolved. V was clipped by 3 bases and J by 5 bases, with 5 bases between them. CDR3 size: 11 residues. Germline V gives CDR1 DFQATT, CDR2 SNEGSKA (reference sequence). The CDR3: CSARGQNIQYF. Here the CDR3 DNA reads TGCAGTGCTAGGGGCCAAAACATTCAGTACTTC.

V gene TRBV5-1 combines with J gene TRBJ2-1; 10 nucleotides line up with TRBD2. The ends lost 4 bases at V and 9 bases at J; junction bases unmatched: 10. There are 15 residues in the CDR3. Germline loops: CDR1 SGHRS, CDR2 YFSETQ. This chain's CDR3 is CASSTQPSGSSEQFF. The CDR3, as DNA: TGCGCCAGCAGCACTCAGCCTAGCGGGAGTAGTGAGCAGTTCTTC. The full variable domain, its missing parts supplied by reference TRBV5-1 and TRBJ2-1, is KAGVTQTPRYLIKTRGQQVTLSCSPISGHRSVSWYQQTPGQGLQFLFEYFSETQRNKGNFPGRFSGRQFSNSRSEMNVSTLELGDSALYLCASSTQPSGSSEQFFGPGTRLTVL.

V is TRBV5-4 and J is TRBJ1-2, with a tentative D call TRBD1 (5 bases). Trimming took off 1 base at V and 6 bases at J, with 10 bases between the two ends. Germline lookup yields CDR1 SGHNT and CDR2 YYREEE (reference sequence). The CDR3 runs to 13 residues. The CDR3 DNA is TGTGCCAGCAGCTTGTGGAGGGGCAATGGCTACACCTTC. Its protein is CASSLWRGNGYTF.

This chain joins TRBV9 and TRBJ2-3; 11 positions agree with TRBD2. V dropped 0 bases and J dropped 0; count of bases not matched to a gene: 6. CDR1 is SGDLS, CDR2 YYNGEE, per germline. The CDR3 is 18 amino acids. The CDR3 DNA is TGTGCCAGCAGCGTAGAACTAGCGGGGGATTCTAGCACAGATACGCAGTATTTT. Amino acid sequence: CASSVELAGDSSTDTQYF.